This T cell receptor beta chain was found in a study of T cells in Graves' hyperthyroidism and ophthalmopathy. The CDR3 loop spans 15 amino acids. Germline-derived CDR1 and CDR2 are SGHDN and FVKESK. V dropped 4 bases and J dropped 4 bases, with 16 bases sitting between them. RNA transcripts yielded amplified TCR beta CDR3 regions. The HTBI primer set drove a first-round RT-PCR of the TCR CDR3. TCRdb re-derived calls from the multiplex PCR reads in MiXCR, one entry per CDR3 protein. The sample records about 840,000 distinct CDR3 sequences, 38% being singletons. Study observations and caveats: Most clonotypes expanded in the thyroid (above 0.001) were also present in blood.

This clonotype has ten or more counts. Its specificity is unknown. This rearrangement joins TRBV14 to TRBJ1-1; a possible D gene is TRBD1 (5 bases). The clonotype originates from a man aged 18-30 years with Graves' hyperthyroidism. The sample comprised blood. CDR3 in amino acids: CASSLAGQGFTEAFF. CDR3 DNA sequence: TGTGCCAGCAGCCTGGCAGGGCAGGGTTTCACTGAAGCTTTCTTT.